This TCR beta chain came from a study of graft-versus-host responses after intestinal transplantation. Background on the study: Anti-thymocyte globulin induction was given to all recipients, followed by tacrolimus and steroids for three to four years.

General study findings and limits: GvH clones surfaced in recipient marrow, some emerging earlier in ileum or blood.

Processing of graft tissue released intraepithelial and lamina propria lymphocytes. As regards this clone: Its antigen is still unknown.

Sequenced by immunoSEQ multiplex PCR; TCRdb stores in-frame clones only, minus some. The sample yields some 12,000 clones, 76% seen once. The CDR3 is made up of 19 amino acids. The germline V gene encodes CDR1 SGHTA and CDR2 FQGTGA. After removal of 5 bases from V and 1 base from J, the junction contained 10 bases not matched to a gene. The TCR sequence derives from a human patient who received an intestinal transplant, so some T cells may come from the graft donor. V gene TRBV7-3 combines with J gene TRBJ2-1; 14 nucleotides match TRBD2. The sequenced sample was ileum tissue, obtained 23 days after intestinal transplant. DNA of the CDR3: TGTGCCAGCAGCCCCCTCGGACTAGCGGGGGGATGGTCCTACAATGAGCAGTTCTTC. This translates into CASSPLGLAGGWSYNEQFF. Supplemented by reference TRBV7-3 and TRBJ2-1, the full variable domain reads GAGVSQTPSNKVTEKGKYVELRCDPISGHTALYWYRQSLGQGPEFLIYFQGTGAADDSGLPNDRFFAVRPEGSVSTLKIQRTERGDSAVYLCASSPLGLAGGWSYNEQFFGPGTRLTVL.